This entry lists 26 T cell receptor beta chains sequenced from one sample in a study of technical replicates of blood from a few donors. Assay used: immunoSEQ multiplex PCR; TCRdb lists only in-frame clones, some missing. In the table there are about 83,000 clones, 92% of which are singletons. The specimen sequenced was T cells isolated from PBMCs. The receptors come from a human donor in good health.

This clone came up once. The chain combines TRBV5-8 with TRBJ1-4, with 7 nucleotides matching TRBD1. The CDR3 has 15 residues. With V trimmed by 3 bases and J by 1 base, 3 bases remained unmatched. Per the germline V gene, CDR1 is SGHTS and CDR2 is YDEGEE. The CDR3 DNA reads as TGTGCCAGCAGCTCACGACAGGGAACTAATGAAAAACTGTTTTTT. Its translation: CASSSRQGTNEKLFF.

This clone was counted a single time. The genes are TRBV7-9 and TRBJ2-5, with a tentative D call TRBD1 (6 bases). Trimming took off 5 bases at V and 0 bases at J, with 10 bases between the two ends. The CDR3 sequence is 14 residues long. Germline CDR1 reads SEHNR; CDR2 reads FQNEAQ (reference sequence). The CDR3 loop is CASSPDRHQETQYF. CDR3 DNA: TGTGCCAGCAGCCCAGACAGGCACCAAGAGACCCAGTACTTC. Drawing the rest from reference TRBV7-9 and TRBJ2-5, the complete variable domain is DTGVSQNPRHKITKRGQNVTFRCDPISEHNRLYWYRQTLGQGPEFLTYFQNEAQLEKSRLLSDRFSAERPKGSFSTLEIQRTEQGDSAMYLCASSPDRHQETQYFGPGTRLLVL.

The chain uses TRBV29-1 and TRBJ1-2; 8 nucleotides align to TRBD1. Trimming removed 6 bases from V and 8 bases from J; junction bases left unmatched: 14. Germline V lookup: CDR1 SQVTM, CDR2 ANQGSEA. The CDR3 sequence is 14 residues long. CDR3 sequence (DNA): TGCAGCGTCACGCCGGAATACAGACAGGGGGGCTACACCTTC. Translation gives CSVTPEYRQGGYTF.

The chain employs TRBV5-1 and TRBJ1-4; D remains unclear. Trimming shortened V by 6 bases and J by 2 bases, and 8 bases separated the two germline ends. CDR3 length: 13 residues. CDR1 and CDR2 from the germline V gene are SGHRS and YFSETQ. CDR3 protein: CASNSETNEKLFF. CDR3 DNA sequence: TGCGCCAGCAACTCGGAGACTAATGAAAAACTGTTTTTT.

The rearrangement uses TRBV5-1 and TRBJ1-2, with D possibly matching TRBD1 (6 bases). The CDR3 sequence is 13 residues long. Trimming stripped 5 bases from V and 4 bases from J, with 12 bases between. CDR1 and CDR2 (germline): SGHRS, YFSETQ. CDR3 region: CASSQDRPYGYTF. The DNA of the CDR3 is TGCGCCAGCAGTCAGGACAGACCCTATGGCTACACCTTC.

V usage is TRBV27 and J usage is TRBJ2-1; D may be TRBD1 (6 bases). Deletions cut 0 bases from V and 6 bases from J, with 12 bases between. The germline V gene encodes CDR1 MNHEY and CDR2 SMNVEV (reference sequence). The CDR3 is 15 residues long. CDR3 sequence (DNA): TGTGCCAGCAGTTTATCGGGGGCGACAGGCAATGAGCAGTTCTTC. As protein: CASSLSGATGNEQFF.

The chain recombines TRBV11-3 with TRBJ2-7, with TRBD2 matching over 12 bases. Germline CDR1 is SGHNT and CDR2 is YENEEA. The CDR3 runs 16 residues. V shed 11 bases, J shed 3 bases, and the junction held 14 bases outside the gene matches. CDR3 nucleotide sequence: TGTGCCCGGGCGTGGACTAGCGGGACTAAACGCTACGAGCAGTACTTC. This gives the protein CARAWTSGTKRYEQYF.

V usage is TRBV11-3 and J usage is TRBJ1-2; maybe TRBD1 (5 bases). Germline-derived CDR1 and CDR2 are SGHNT and YENEEA. The CDR3 is 13 residues long. Trimming left V 3 bases short and J 9 bases short, with 14 bases between. The DNA for the CDR3 is TGTGCCAGCAGCTTCGGGGGGGATACGAGCTACACCTTC. Its protein product is CASSFGGDTSYTF.

This chain connects TRBV6-4 to TRBJ2-1, with TRBD1 as a possible D gene (5 bases). CDR1 is MRHNA and CDR2 is SNTAGT in the germline V gene. The CDR3 length is 15 residues. Trimming cost V 0 bases and J 3 bases, with 9 bases left between them. Here the CDR3 reads CASSDSVGHYNEQFF. The CDR3 coding sequence is TGTGCCAGCAGTGACTCGGTCGGACACTACAATGAGCAGTTCTTC.

This chain uses TRBV7-3 with TRBJ2-7, with TRBD2 matching 10 bases. Trimming took 5 bases from V and 5 from J; bases not matched to a gene: 9. Germline CDR1 SGHTA, CDR2 FQGTGA. The length of the CDR3 is 15 residues. Here the CDR3 DNA reads TGTGCCAGCAGCCCCCAACTAGCGGGGATCGACGAGCAGTACTTC. As protein: CASSPQLAGIDEQYF.

This clone appeared a single time. The V gene is TRBV7-8, the J gene TRBJ2-7; 7 positions agree with TRBD1. Losses at the gene ends were 5 bases for V and 3 bases for J; bases not matched to a gene: 16. CDR1 and CDR2 (germline): SGHVS, FQNEAQ. The CDR3 has 17 amino acids. The CDR3 region has the DNA TGTGCCAGCAGCACCCGAGGCCCCGCAGGGGGTCTCTACGAGCAGTACTTC. Translation: CASSTRGPAGGLYEQYF.

The CDR3 DNA is TGTGCCAGCAGCCCTGGACTAGCGGGGGGTAGCTCCTACGAGCAGTACTTC. This gives the protein CASSPGLAGGSSYEQYF. This chain links TRBV2 with TRBJ2-7, with 14 bases identical to TRBD2. The CDR3 has 17 amino acids. The J segment lost 0 bases and the V segment lost 6 bases, leaving 7 bases of the junction unmatched. Germline lookup yields CDR1 SNHLY and CDR2 FYNNEI.

The rearrangement joins TRBV6-6 to TRBJ1-1; D might be TRBD1 (6 bases). The CDR3 is made up of 13 amino acids. Germline CDR1 MNHNY, CDR2 SVGAGI (reference sequence). Trimming removed 6 bases at V and 2 bases at J, with 10 bases between. CDR3 sequence (DNA): TGTGCCAGCAGACAGGGAATTAACACTGAAGCTTTCTTT. Its protein product is CASRQGINTEAFF.

The V call is TRBV11-3, the J call TRBJ2-7; 9 bases fit TRBD1. Germline V gene data show CDR1 as SGHNT and CDR2 as YENEEA. The CDR3 totals 15 residues. V lost 0 bases and J lost 1; bases outside the gene matches: 1. The CDR3 nucleotides read TGTGCCAGCAGCTTAGAAGGACAGGGGTCCTACGAGCAGTACTTC. This sequence encodes CASSLEGQGSYEQYF.

This chain connects TRBV19 to TRBJ2-1; D unclear. There are 13 residues in the CDR3. CDR1 is LNHDA and CDR2 is SQIVND in the germline V gene (reference sequence). Trimming shortened V by 7 bases and J by 8 bases, and 15 bases separated the two germline ends. In DNA form, the CDR3 reads TGTGCCAGTAATTGGCAGGTTGGCGATGAGCAGTTCTTC. It encodes CASNWQVGDEQFF.

This chain uses TRBV7-9 with TRBJ1-2; D remains ambiguous. Germline CDR1 is SEHNR and CDR2 is FQNEAQ (reference sequence). Trimming stripped 6 bases from V and 8 bases from J, with 7 bases between. The CDR3 is 10 residues long. The DNA of the CDR3 is TGTGCCAGCAGGGCTCTCGGCTACACCTTC. Translating it yields CASRALGYTF.

This chain connects TRBV7-9 to TRBJ1-3; TRBD1 aligns across 7 bases. The CDR3 runs to 16 residues. Trimming removed 2 bases from V and 3 bases from J; junction bases left unmatched: 7. Germline CDR1 and CDR2: SEHNR and FQNEAQ (reference sequence). CDR3 nucleotide sequence: TGTGCCAGCAGCTTAATTGGCGGACAGGATGGAAACACCATATATTTT. Translated: CASSLIGGQDGNTIYF.

The V and J genes are TRBV11-2 and TRBJ2-7, with 8 bases that match TRBD2. The CDR3 covers 16 residues. Germline V gene sequence: CDR1 SGHAT, CDR2 FQNNGV. V was clipped by 4 bases and J by 3 bases; unmatched bases: 11. The CDR3 DNA reads as TGTGCCAGCAGCTCCGTCAGAGCGGGAGTGGGCTACGAGCAGTACTTC. It codes for CASSSVRAGVGYEQYF.

V gene TRBV18 combines with J gene TRBJ2-1, with D hard to call. In germline, CDR1 is KGHSH, CDR2 LQKENI. Trimming removed 3 bases at V and 5 bases at J, with 20 bases between. This CDR3 is built from 17 residues. CDR3 sequence: CASSPFPLTDEDNEQFF. The CDR3 region has the DNA TGTGCCAGCTCACCTTTCCCCCTGACCGATGAGGACAATGAGCAGTTCTTC.

The chain joins TRBV10-1 to TRBJ1-5; TRBD1 might be the D (6 bases). Germline loops: CDR1 WNHNN, CDR2 SYGVQD (reference sequence). The CDR3 is 14 residues long. V lost 3 bases and J 4 bases, leaving 10 bases between the germline ends. The CDR3 spells CASSETGNNQPQHF. The CDR3 bases are TGCGCCAGCAGTGAAACAGGGAATAATCAGCCCCAGCATTTT.

The gene calls are TRBV6-1 and TRBJ1-1, with 7 bases lining up with TRBD1. Germline CDR1 MNHNS, CDR2 SASEGT. The V and J ends lost 2 bases and 10 bases, in that order; junction bases with no gene match: 13. This CDR3 is 15 amino acids long. CDR3 protein: CASSERQGFPLGAFF. The CDR3 region has the DNA TGTGCCAGCAGTGAAAGACAGGGTTTCCCTTTGGGAGCTTTCTTT.

The V gene is TRBV19, the J gene TRBJ1-2, with 7 bases lining up with TRBD1. Germline V gives CDR1 LNHDA, CDR2 SQIVND (reference sequence). V lost 3 bases, J lost 5 bases, and 9 bases stayed unmatched. This CDR3 is 15 amino acids long. CDR3 bases: TGTGCCAGTAGTATCACCGGGACAGTGCATTATGGCTACACCTTC. It codes for CASSITGTVHYGYTF. The full variable domain, with the rest looked up from reference TRBV19 and TRBJ1-2, is DGGITQSPKYLFRKEGQNVTLSCEQNLNHDAMYWYRQDPGQGLRLIYYSQIVNDFQKGDIAEGYSVSREKKESFPLTVTSAQKNPTAFYLCASSITGTVHYGYTFGSGTRLTVV.

V is TRBV28 and J is TRBJ2-7; D is possibly TRBD1 (6 bases). The CDR3 contains 15 residues. The V and J ends lost 7 bases and 6 bases respectively, with 22 bases between them. Germline loops: CDR1 MDHEN, CDR2 SYDVKM. In DNA form, the CDR3 reads TGTGCCAGCACTCCGCCGGGACACGGACAGACCGAGCAGTACTTC. Protein product: CASTPPGHGQTEQYF.

In DNA form, the CDR3 reads TGTGCCAGCAGCAAGGGACTACGCCACATCCCTTCCGAGCAGTTCTTC. Amino acids: CASSKGLRHIPSEQFF. The V gene is TRBV21-1, the J gene TRBJ2-1; whether TRBD2, the table's D call, matches the DNA was not checked. TRBV21-1 is deemed a pseudogene. The CDR3 sequence is 16 residues long.

The chain employs TRBV6-5 and TRBJ1-4, with 7 bases lining up with TRBD1. Germline CDR1 and CDR2: MNHEY and SVGAGI. Trimming took 5 bases from V and 3 from J; bases not matched to a gene: 6. This CDR3 has 15 amino acids. The CDR3 coding sequence is TGTGCCAGCAGTCCAGGGGGACCAGCTAATGAAAAACTGTTTTTT. Residues: CASSPGGPANEKLFF.

The chain links TRBV15 to TRBJ2-5; 11 bases fit TRBD2. From germline, CDR1 is LNHNV and CDR2 YYDKDF (reference sequence). This CDR3 is built from 16 residues. V was clipped by 4 bases and J by 2 bases; unmatched bases: 6. In DNA, the CDR3 is TGTGCCACCAGCAATAACCTAGCGGGGGGACAAGAGACCCAGTACTTC. The encoded protein is CATSNNLAGGQETQYF.